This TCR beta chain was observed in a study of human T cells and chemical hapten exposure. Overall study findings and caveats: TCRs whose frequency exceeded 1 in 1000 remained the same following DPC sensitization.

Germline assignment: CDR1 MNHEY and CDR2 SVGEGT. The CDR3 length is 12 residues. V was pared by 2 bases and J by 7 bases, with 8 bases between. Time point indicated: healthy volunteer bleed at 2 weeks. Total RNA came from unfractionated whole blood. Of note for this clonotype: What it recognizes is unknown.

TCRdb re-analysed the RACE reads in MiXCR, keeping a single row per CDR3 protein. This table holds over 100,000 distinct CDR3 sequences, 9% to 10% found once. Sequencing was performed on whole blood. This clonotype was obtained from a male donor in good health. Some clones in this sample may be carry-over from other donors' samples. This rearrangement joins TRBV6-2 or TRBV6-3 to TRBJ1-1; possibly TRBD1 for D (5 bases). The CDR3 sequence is CASSYRGGEAFF. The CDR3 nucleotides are TGTGCCAGCAGTTACAGGGGCGGTGAAGCTTTCTTT.